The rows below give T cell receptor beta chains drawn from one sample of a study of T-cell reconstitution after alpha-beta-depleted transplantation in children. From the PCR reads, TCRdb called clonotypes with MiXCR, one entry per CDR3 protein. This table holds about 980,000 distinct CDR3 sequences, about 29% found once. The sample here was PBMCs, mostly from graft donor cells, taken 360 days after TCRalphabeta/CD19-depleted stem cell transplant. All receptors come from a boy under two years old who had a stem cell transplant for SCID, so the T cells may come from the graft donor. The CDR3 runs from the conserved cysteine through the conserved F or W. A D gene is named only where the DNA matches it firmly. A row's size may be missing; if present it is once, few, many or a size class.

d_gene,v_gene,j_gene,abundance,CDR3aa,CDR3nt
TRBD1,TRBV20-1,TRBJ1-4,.,CSAGTAGREKLFF,TGCAGTGCCGGGACAGCCGGGAGGGAAAAACTGTTTTTT
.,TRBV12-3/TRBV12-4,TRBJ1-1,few,CASSPAGGTPMNTEAFF,TGTGCCAGCAGCCCGGCGGGCGGGACCCCTATGAACACTGAAGCTTTCTTT
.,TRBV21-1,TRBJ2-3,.,CASSKKSRTSSPDTQYF,TGTGCCAGCAGCAAAAAGAGCCGTACTAGCTCCCCAGATACGCAGTATTTT
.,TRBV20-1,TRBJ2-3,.,CSAYDRLASTDTQYF,TGCAGTGCTTACGACAGGTTAGCTAGCACAGATACGCAGTATTTT
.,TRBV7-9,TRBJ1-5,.,CASSDGAYQPQHF,TGTGCCAGCAGTGACGGGGCTTATCAGCCCCAGCATTTT
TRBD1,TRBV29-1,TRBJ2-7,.,CSAAGGDNSYEQYF,TGCAGCGCCGCAGGGGGTGATAATTCCTACGAGCAGTACTTC
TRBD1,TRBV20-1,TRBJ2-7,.,CSATGGPRGSYEQYF,TGCAGTGCAACAGGGGGACCCCGGGGCTCCTACGAGCAGTACTTC
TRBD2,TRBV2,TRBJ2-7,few,CASSDIAGVAYEQYF,TGTGCCAGCAGTGATATAGCGGGGGTCGCCTACGAGCAGTACTTC
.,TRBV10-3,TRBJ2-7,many,CAISESGLQFDEQYF,TGTGCCATCAGTGAGTCGGGCCTTCAATTCGACGAGCAGTACTTC
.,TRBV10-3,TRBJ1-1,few,CAISESGWLNTEAFF,TGTGCCATCAGTGAATCAGGGTGGTTGAACACTGAAGCTTTCTTT
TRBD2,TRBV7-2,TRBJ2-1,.,CASSSSWTSLEQFF,TGTGCCAGCAGCTCCAGCTGGACTAGCCTCGAGCAGTTCTTC
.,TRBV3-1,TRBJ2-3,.,CASSQDPGPGFADTQYF,TGTGCCAGCAGCCAAGATCCTGGGCCAGGGTTCGCAGATACGCAGTATTTT
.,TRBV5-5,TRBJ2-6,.,CASIPTSGANVLTF,TGTGCCAGCATCCCGACTTCTGGGGCCAACGTCCTGACTTTC
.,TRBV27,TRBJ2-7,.,CASSLTSHYEQYF,TGTGCCAGCAGTTTAACCTCTCACTACGAGCAGTACTTC
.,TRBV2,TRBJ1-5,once,CASSVTPGGNQPQHF,TGTGCCAGCAGTGTAACCCCCGGAGGTAATCAGCCCCAGCATTTT
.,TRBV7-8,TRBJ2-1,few,CASSPIAGVNSYNEQFF,TGTGCCAGCAGCCCGATTGCGGGCGTTAACTCCTACAATGAGCAGTTCTTC
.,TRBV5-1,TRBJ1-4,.,CASSYQLDEKLFF,TGCGCCAGCAGCTATCAGTTGGATGAAAAACTGTTTTTT
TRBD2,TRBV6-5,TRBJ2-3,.,CASSRPSGTQYF,TGTGCCAGCAGTCGACCTAGCGGTACGCAGTATTTT
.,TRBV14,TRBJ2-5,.,CASSQVRDQETQYF,TGTGCCAGCAGCCAAGTTCGCGACCAAGAGACCCAGTACTTC
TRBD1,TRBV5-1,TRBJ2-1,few,CASSSGQVSYNEQFF,TGCGCCAGCAGCTCGGGACAGGTCAGTTACAATGAGCAGTTCTTC
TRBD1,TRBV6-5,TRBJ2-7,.,CASSYSDRTGTGREQYF,TGTGCCAGCAGTTACTCGGACCGAACCGGGACAGGGCGGGAGCAGTACTTC
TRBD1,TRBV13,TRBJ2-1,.,CASTLPYQGPGGNEQFF,TGTGCCAGCACCCTCCCATATCAGGGCCCAGGGGGCAATGAGCAGTTCTTC
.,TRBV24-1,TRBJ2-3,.,CATSDSRKGSTDTQYF,TGTGCCACCAGTGATTCCCGTAAGGGAAGCACAGATACGCAGTATTTT
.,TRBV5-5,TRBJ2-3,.,CASQRGGVPSTDTQYF,TGTGCCAGCCAAAGGGGGGGGGTTCCTAGCACAGATACGCAGTATTTT
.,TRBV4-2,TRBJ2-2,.,CASSQDDRTGELFF,TGTGCCAGCAGCCAAGATGATCGGACCGGGGAGCTGTTTTTT
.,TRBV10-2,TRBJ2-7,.,CASSKGGLYEQYF,TGCGCCAGCAGCAAGGGGGGGCTCTACGAGCAGTACTTC
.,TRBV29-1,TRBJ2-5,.,CSVGSAGSRGTQYF,TGCAGCGTTGGGTCAGCCGGGTCCCGAGGGACCCAGTACTTC
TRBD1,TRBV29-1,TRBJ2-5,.,CSVVGQGRETQYF,TGCAGCGTTGTAGGACAGGGACGGGAGACCCAGTACTTC
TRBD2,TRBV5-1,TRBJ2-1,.,CASSSLAGGMNEQFF,TGCGCCAGCAGCTCTCTAGCGGGGGGCATGAATGAGCAGTTCTTC
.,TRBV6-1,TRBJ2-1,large,CASSEEQTGVVAGDPNNEQFF,TGTGCCAGCAGTGAAGAGCAAACAGGGGTAGTGGCGGGGGATCCGAATAATGAGCAGTTCTTC
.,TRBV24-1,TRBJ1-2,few,CATSDPGTNYGYTF,TGTGCCACCAGTGATCCAGGGACTAACTATGGCTACACCTTC
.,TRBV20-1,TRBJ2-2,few,CSARDPGAGELFF,TGCAGTGCTAGAGATCCCGGGGCCGGGGAGCTGTTTTTT